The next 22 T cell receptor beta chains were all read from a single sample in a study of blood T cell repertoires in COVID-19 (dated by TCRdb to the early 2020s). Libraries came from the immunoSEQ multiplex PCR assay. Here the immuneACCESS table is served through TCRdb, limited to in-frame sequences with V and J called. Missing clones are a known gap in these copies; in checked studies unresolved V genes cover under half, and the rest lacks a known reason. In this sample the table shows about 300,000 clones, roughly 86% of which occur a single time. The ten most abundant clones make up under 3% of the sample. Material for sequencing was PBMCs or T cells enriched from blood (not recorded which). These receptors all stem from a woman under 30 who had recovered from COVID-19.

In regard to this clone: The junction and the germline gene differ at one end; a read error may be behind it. This CDR3 reads CASNLAGGADTQYF. The CDR3 DNA reads as TGTGCCAGCAATTTAGCGGGGGGGGCAGATACGCAGTATTTT. The chain uses TRBV28 and TRBJ2-3; TRBD2 aligns across 11 bases. Germline lookup yields CDR1 MDHEN and CDR2 SYDVKM. CDR3 length: 14 residues.

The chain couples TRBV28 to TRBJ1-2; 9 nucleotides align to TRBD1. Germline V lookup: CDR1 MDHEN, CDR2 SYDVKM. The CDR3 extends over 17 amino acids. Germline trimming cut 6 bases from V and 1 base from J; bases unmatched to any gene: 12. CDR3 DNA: TGTGCCAGCAGCCGTCCCCATTACAGGGGGCGTAACTATGGCTACACCTTC. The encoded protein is CASSRPHYRGRNYGYTF.

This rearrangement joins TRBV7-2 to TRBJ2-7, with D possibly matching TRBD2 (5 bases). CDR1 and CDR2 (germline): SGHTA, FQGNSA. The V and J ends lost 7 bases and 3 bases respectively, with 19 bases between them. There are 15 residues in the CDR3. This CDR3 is CASTLNRGMGYEQYF. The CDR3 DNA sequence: TGTGCCAGCACCCTTAATCGGGGTATGGGCTACGAGCAGTACTTC.

The CDR3 bases are TGTGCCAGCAGCCCAGATGGCGGGTATCAGCCCCAGCATTTT. Residues: CASSPDGGYQPQHF. The chain recombines TRBV7-2 with TRBJ1-5; D not resolved. The germline CDR1 and CDR2 sequences are SGHTA and FQGNSA. The CDR3 runs to 14 residues. Trimming left V 5 bases short and J 5 bases short, with 13 bases between.

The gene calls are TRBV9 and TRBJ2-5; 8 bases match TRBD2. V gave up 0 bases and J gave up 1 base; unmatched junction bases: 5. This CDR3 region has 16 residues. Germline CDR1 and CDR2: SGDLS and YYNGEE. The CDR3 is CASSVGTGGPQETQYF. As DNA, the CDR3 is TGTGCCAGCAGCGTAGGGACGGGAGGGCCCCAAGAGACCCAGTACTTC.

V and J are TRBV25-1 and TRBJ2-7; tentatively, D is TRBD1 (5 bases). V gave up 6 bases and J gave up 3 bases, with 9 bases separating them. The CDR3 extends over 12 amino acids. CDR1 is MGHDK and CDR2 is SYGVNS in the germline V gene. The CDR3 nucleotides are TGTGCCAGCAGGGACATCTACTACGAGCAGTACTTC. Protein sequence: CASRDIYYEQYF.

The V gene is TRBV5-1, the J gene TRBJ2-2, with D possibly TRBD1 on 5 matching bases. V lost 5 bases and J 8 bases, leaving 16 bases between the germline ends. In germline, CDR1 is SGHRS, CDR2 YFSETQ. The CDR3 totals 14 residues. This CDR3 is CASSRDSLGGELFF. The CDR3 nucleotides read TGCGCCAGCAGTCGCGACAGTCTCGGGGGGGAGCTGTTTTTT.

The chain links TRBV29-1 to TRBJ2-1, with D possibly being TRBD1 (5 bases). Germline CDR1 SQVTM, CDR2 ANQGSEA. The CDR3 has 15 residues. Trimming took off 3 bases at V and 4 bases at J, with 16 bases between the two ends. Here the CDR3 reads CSVETDRAHYNEQFF. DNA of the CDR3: TGCAGCGTTGAGACAGATCGGGCCCATTACAATGAGCAGTTCTTC.

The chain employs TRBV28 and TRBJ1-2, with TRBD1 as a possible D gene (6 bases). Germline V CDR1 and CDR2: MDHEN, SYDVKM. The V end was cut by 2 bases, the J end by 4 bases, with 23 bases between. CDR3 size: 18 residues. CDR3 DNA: TGTGCCAGCAGTTTAGGCGCAGGGGCAGCCTTAGAACCCTATGGCTACACCTTC. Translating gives CASSLGAGAALEPYGYTF.

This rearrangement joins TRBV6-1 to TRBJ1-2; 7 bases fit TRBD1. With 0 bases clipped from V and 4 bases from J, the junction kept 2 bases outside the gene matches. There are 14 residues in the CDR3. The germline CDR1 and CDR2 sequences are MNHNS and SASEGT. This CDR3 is CASSEAGQAYGYTF. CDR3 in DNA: TGTGCCAGCAGTGAAGCCGGACAGGCCTATGGCTACACCTTC.

The CDR3: CASSPPTGSGELFF. The CDR3 nucleotides are TGTGCCAGCTCACCACCGACAGGGAGCGGGGAGCTGTTTTTT. The chain carries TRBV18 and TRBJ2-2; TRBD1 matches at 7 bases. V lost 0 bases and J lost 7; bases outside the gene matches: 2. The CDR3 sequence is 14 residues long. The V gene's germline CDR1 is KGHSH and CDR2 LQKENI.

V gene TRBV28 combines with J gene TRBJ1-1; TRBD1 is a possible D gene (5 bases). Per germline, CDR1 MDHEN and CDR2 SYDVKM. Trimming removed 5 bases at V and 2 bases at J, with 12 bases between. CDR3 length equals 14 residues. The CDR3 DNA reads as TGTGCCAGCAGTGACACCAGGGAAAACACTGAAGCTTTCTTT. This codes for CASSDTRENTEAFF.

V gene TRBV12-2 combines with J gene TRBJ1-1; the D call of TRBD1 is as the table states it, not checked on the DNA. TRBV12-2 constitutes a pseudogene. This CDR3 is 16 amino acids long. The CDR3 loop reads CASRLARQGACTEAFF. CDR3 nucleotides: TGTGCAAGTCGCTTAGCTAGACAGGGGGCTTGCACTGAAGCTTTCTTT.

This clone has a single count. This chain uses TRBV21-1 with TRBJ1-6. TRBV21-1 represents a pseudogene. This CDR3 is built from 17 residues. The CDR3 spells CASSKVAPGGRNSPLHF. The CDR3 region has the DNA TGTGCCAGCAGCAAAGTTGCCCCGGGAGGACGGAATTCACCCCTCCACTTT.

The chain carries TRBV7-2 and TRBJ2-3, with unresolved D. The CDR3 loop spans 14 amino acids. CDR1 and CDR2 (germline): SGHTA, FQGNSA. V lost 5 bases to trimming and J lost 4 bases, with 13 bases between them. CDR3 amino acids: CASSAAPFPDTQYF. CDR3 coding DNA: TGTGCCAGCAGCGCGGCCCCATTCCCAGATACGCAGTATTTT.

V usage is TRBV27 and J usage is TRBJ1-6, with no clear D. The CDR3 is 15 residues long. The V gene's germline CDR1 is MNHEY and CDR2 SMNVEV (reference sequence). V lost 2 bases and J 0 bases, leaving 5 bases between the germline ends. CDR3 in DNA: TGTGCCAGCAGTTTAGGAGGCTCCTATAATTCACCCCTCCACTTT. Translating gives CASSLGGSYNSPLHF.

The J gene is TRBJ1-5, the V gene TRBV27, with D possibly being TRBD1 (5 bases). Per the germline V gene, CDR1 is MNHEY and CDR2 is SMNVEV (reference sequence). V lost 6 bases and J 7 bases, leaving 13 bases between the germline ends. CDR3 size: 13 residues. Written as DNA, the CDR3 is TGTGCCAGCAGCTGGAGGAGGGGACAGCCCCAGCATTTT. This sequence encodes CASSWRRGQPQHF.

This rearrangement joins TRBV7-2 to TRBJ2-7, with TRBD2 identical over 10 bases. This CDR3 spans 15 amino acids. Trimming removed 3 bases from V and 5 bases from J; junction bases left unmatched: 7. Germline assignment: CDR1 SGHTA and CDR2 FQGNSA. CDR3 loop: CASSLLTSGTHEQYF. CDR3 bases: TGTGCCAGCAGCTTGCTCACTAGCGGGACCCACGAGCAGTACTTC.

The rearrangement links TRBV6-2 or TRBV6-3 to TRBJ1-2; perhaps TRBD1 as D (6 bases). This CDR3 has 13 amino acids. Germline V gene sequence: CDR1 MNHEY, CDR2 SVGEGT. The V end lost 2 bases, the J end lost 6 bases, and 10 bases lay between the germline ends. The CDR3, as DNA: TGTGCCAGCAGTTACGGCAGGGGCCATGGCTACACCTTC. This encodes CASSYGRGHGYTF.

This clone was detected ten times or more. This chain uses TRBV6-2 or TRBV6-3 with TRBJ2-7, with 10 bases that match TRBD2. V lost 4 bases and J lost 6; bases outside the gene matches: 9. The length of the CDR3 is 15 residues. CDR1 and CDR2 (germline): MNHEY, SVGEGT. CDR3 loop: CASSSSRTSGGEQYF. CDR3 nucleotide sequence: TGTGCCAGCAGTTCGTCCAGGACTAGCGGAGGCGAGCAGTACTTC.

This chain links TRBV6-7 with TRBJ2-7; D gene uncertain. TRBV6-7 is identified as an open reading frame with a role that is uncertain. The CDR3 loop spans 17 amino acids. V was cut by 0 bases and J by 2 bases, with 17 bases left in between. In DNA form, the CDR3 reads TGTGCCAGCAGTTACTCGCAGAAACACGGGTTCGCCTACGAGCAGTACTTC. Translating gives CASSYSQKHGFAYEQYF.

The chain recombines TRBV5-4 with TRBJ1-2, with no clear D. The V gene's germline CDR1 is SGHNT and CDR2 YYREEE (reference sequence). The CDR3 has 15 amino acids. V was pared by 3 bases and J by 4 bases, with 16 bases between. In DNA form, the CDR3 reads TGTGCCAGCAGCTCCGAGGAGGGTCTTAGCTATGGCTACACCTTC. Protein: CASSSEEGLSYGYTF.